This T cell receptor (beta chain) was retrieved from a study of response to subunit inactivated influenza vaccine. TCRdb reanalysed the RT-PCR reads using MiXCR and keeps one entry per CDR3 protein. The data contain about 700,000 distinct CDR3 sequences, 14% of them singletons. General study findings and limits: Each seasonal influenza vaccination, the authors suggested, recruits few new T cells.

Turning to this clonotype: Its target is not known.

This CDR3 spans 14 amino acids. CDR1 and CDR2 (germline): MNHNS, SASEGT. J gave up 0 bases and V 8 bases, and 6 bases lay outside the gene matches. The material was PBMCs from blood, obtained roughly 2 weeks before vaccination. The receptor's source is a man in his fifties who received an inactivated influenza vaccine. The chain has TRBV6-1 and TRBJ2-7; 8 nucleotides align to TRBD2. This CDR3 is CASPAGDLSYEQYF. CDR3 in DNA: TGTGCCAGCCCAGCGGGGGACCTCTCCTACGAGCAGTACTTC.